This entry describes one T cell receptor beta chain. Germline loops: CDR1 PRHDT, CDR2 FYEKMQ (reference sequence). CDR3 length: 14 residues. Deletions cut 6 bases from V and 0 bases from J, with 10 bases between. This record belongs to a study of blood T cell repertoires in COVID-19. On the study more broadly: COVID-19 samples from acute and convalescent phases originated in the United States, Italy and Spain. Nucleic acid was either cDNA or gDNA, and it came from T cells, B-cell-depleted T cells, or PBMCs.

Source study methods: Amplification with reference gene primers provided the estimates of nucleated cell counts. Produced via immunoSEQ multiplex PCR; TCRdb's table is partial and in-frame only. That table furnishes V, J and clone size, whereas the DNA furnished D and trimming. The sample records about 120,000 clones, 78% being singletons. The sequence was obtained from a man between 65 and 80 years old with acute or convalescent COVID-19. The material sequenced was peripheral blood. The chain joins TRBV13 to TRBJ2-3, with D unclear. The DNA for the CDR3 is TGTGCCAGCAGACCAATGGCTAGCACAGATACGCAGTATTTT. Encoded protein: CASRPMASTDTQYF.